Each of the 10 T cell receptor beta chains below was sequenced from the same sample in a study of glioma-infiltrating T cells. Using RNA template, CDR3s of TCR alpha and beta were amplified with iRepertoire arm-PCR. A single record per CDR3 protein comes from TCRdb applying MiXCR to the multiplex PCR reads. The sample has approximately 3,100 distinct CDR3 sequences; around 85% are singletons. The material sequenced was glioma tissue, nonneoplastic brain tissue, or PBMCs (not recorded which). The receptor source for this set is a human donor with low-grade glioma or glioblastoma, undergoing nonglioma brain surgery, or in good health (not recorded which).

A note on this clonotype: This beta chain turned up in a library designed for alpha chains; as an off-target read, its abundance says little. The CDR3 loop reads CASSAGAENIQYF. The CDR3 DNA is TGTGCCAGCAGTGCGGGAGCAGAAAACATTCAGTACTTC. The gene calls are TRBV6-2 or TRBV6-3 and TRBJ2-4; 7 positions agree with TRBD2. Germline V gene sequence: CDR1 MNHEY, CDR2 SVGEGT. V dropped 5 bases and J dropped 5; count of bases not matched to a gene: 3. This CDR3 has 13 amino acids.

A single count supports this clonotype. The library was prepared for alpha chains; this beta chain is a stray read, so its frequency means little. The chain joins TRBV6-2 or TRBV6-3 to TRBJ2-7; TRBD1 agrees at 8 bases. V gave up 7 bases and J gave up 3 bases; unmatched junction bases: 8. Germline values: CDR1 MNHEY, CDR2 SVGEGT. CDR3 length: 14 amino acids. The CDR3 nucleotides read TGTGCCAGCACCAGGGGACAGGCCCGCTACGAGCAGTACTTC. Residues: CASTRGQARYEQYF.

On this clonotype: The library was designed around alpha chains, so this beta chain is a stray read whose abundance carries little weight. V and J are TRBV6-5 and TRBJ2-7, with 7 bases that match TRBD2. This CDR3 is built from 14 residues. From germline, CDR1 is MNHEY and CDR2 SVGAGI. Germline trimming cut 6 bases from V and 0 bases from J; bases unmatched to any gene: 5. In DNA, the CDR3 is TGTGCCAGCAGGCGTACTAGCGTCTCCTACGAGCAGTACTTC. It codes for CASRRTSVSYEQYF.

Of note for this clonotype: The library was designed around alpha chains, so this beta chain is a stray read whose abundance carries little weight. The chain uses TRBV6-1 and TRBJ1-1, with D possibly being TRBD1 (5 bases). This CDR3 region has 13 residues. Trimming removed 5 bases at V and 2 bases at J, with 9 bases between. Germline CDR1 MNHNS, CDR2 SASEGT. Here the CDR3 DNA reads TGTGCCAGCAGTTACAGGTCAAACACTGAAGCTTTCTTT. It yields the protein CASSYRSNTEAFF.

Concerning this clonotype: This beta chain is a stray sequence in a library constructed for alpha chains; its clone size is not meaningful. The chain is built from TRBV4-1 and TRBJ2-7, with 12 bases that match TRBD2. The CDR3 runs 16 residues. The germline CDR1 and CDR2 sequences are MGHRA and YSYEKL. Trimming removed 0 bases from V and 5 bases from J; junction bases left unmatched: 5. The CDR3 loop reads CASSQEGLAGRDEQYF. The CDR3 bases are TGCGCCAGCAGCCAAGAAGGACTAGCGGGGCGGGACGAGCAGTACTTC.

As regards this clonotype: For a library built for alpha chains, this beta chain is a stray read; little rests on its size. This chain joins TRBV15 and TRBJ1-5, with no clear D. V lost 4 bases and J 4 bases, leaving 5 bases between the germline ends. The germline CDR1 and CDR2 sequences are LNHNV and YYDKDF (reference sequence). This CDR3 is 12 amino acids long. The CDR3 here is CATSTLNQPQHF. CDR3 in DNA: TGTGCCACCAGCACCTTAAATCAGCCCCAGCATTTT.

About this clonotype itself: This beta chain slipped into a library made for alpha chains as a stray read, so its size is not meaningful. The chain carries TRBV7-9 and TRBJ2-1, with 7 bases identical to TRBD1. Germline values: CDR1 SEHNR, CDR2 FQNEAQ (reference sequence). The CDR3 is 13 residues long. The V gene end was trimmed by 4 bases and the J gene end by 3 bases; junction bases not matched to a gene: 0. CDR3 bases: TGTGCCAGCAGCTGGGACAGCTACAATGAGCAGTTCTTC. It codes for CASSWDSYNEQFF.

Points on this clonotype: Being off target in a library aimed at alpha chains, this beta chain has a size of little meaning. V and J are TRBV7-3 and TRBJ2-1; D ambiguous. Germline V gene lookup returns CDR1 SGHTA and CDR2 FQGTGA. This CDR3 spans 12 amino acids. V was cut by 0 bases and J by 12 bases, with 9 bases left in between. The CDR3 nucleotides read TGTGCCAGCAGCTTAACGACTGATGGGCAGTTCTTC. Residues: CASSLTTDGQFF. Full variable domain (rest looked up from reference TRBV7-3 and TRBJ2-1): GAGVSQTPSNKVTEKGKYVELRCDPISGHTALYWYRQSLGQGPEFLIYFQGTGAADDSGLPNDRFFAVRPEGSVSTLKIQRTERGDSAVYLCASSLTTDGQFFGPGTRLTVL.

This clonotype was observed a few times. This beta chain turned up in a library designed for alpha chains; as an off-target read, its abundance says little. The CDR3 DNA follows: TGCGCCAGCAGCCAAGTCGGACTAGCGGGAGGGCCAGATGAGCAGTTCTTC. This sequence encodes CASSQVGLAGGPDEQFF. The rearrangement joins TRBV4-1 to TRBJ2-1; 15 bases fit TRBD2. Looked up from germline, CDR1 is MGHRA and CDR2 is YSYEKL. After removal of 1 base from V and 8 bases from J, the junction contained 6 bases not matched to a gene. CDR3 length: 17 residues.

Note on this clonotype: This beta chain appears as a stray read in a library generated for alpha chains; its size is not informative. J is TRBJ2-3 and V is TRBV6-1; no reliable D call. This CDR3 is 13 amino acids long. The germline V gene has CDR1 MNHNS and CDR2 SASEGT. The V and J ends lost 5 bases and 6 bases respectively, with 12 bases between them. The CDR3 coding sequence is TGTGCCAGCAGTCACAGAGGAGCGGATACGCAGTATTTT. The encoded protein is CASSHRGADTQYF.